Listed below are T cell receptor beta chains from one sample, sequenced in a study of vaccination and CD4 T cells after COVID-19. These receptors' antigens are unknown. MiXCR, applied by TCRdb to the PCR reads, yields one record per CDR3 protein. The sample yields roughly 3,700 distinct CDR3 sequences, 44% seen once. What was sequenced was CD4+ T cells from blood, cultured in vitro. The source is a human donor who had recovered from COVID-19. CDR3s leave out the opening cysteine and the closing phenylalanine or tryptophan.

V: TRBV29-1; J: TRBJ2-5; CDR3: SVSRQGRETQY
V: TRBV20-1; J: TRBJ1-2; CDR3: SPTPHGGFGYGYT
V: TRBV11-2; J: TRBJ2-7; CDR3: ASSYPYLAEGWEQY
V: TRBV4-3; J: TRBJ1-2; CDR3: ASSQDRGAYGYT
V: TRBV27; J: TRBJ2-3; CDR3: ASSLFSRYPPEGTDTQY
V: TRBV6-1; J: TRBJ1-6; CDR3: ASITGRVGYNSPLH
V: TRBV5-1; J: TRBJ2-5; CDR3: ASSLTSGSQETQY
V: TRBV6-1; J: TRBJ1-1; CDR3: ASREGLYTEAF
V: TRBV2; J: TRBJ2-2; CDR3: ASREGTANTGELF
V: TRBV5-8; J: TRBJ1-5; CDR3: ASSSGTGGYQPQH
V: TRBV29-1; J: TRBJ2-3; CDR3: SVAYRGGTQY
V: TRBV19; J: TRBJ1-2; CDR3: ASSEEVDYGYT
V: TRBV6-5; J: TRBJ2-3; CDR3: ASSYLAGTGTGTQY
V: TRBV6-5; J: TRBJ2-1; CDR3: ASSYSTVSGLYNEQF
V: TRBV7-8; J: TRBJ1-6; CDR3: ASSSGGGGIYNSPLH
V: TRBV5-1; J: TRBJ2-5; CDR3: ASSWGVQETQY
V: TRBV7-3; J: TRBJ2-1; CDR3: ASSLTSYPSEQF
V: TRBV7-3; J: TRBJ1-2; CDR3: ASSLDGAPYGYT
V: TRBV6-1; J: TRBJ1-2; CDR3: ASSATVYGYT
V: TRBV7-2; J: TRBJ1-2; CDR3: ASSLDDLTAYGYT
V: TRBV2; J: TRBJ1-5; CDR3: ASSDRGQPQH
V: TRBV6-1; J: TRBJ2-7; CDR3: ASTAGDSYEQY
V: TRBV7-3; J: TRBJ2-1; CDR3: VSSLLSTPNEQF
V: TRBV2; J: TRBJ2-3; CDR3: ASSSFRPDTDTQY
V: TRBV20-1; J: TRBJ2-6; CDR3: SAGFSSGANVLT
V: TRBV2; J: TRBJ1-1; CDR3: ASNQGQTEAF
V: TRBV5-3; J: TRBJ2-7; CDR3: ARSLEGGVGPPPRYYEQY
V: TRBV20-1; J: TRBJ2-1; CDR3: SAKNNRDSHNEQF
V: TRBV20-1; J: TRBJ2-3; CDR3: SAREASTDTQY
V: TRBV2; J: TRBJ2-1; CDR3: ASRLESYNEQF
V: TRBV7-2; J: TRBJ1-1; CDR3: ASSPAAVNTEAF
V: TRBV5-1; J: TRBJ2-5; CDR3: ASSPGGETQY
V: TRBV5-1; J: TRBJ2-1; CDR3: ASSLQGAPSYNEQF
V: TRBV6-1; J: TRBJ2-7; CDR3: ASSGAGTEAYEQY
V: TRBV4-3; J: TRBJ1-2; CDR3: ASSQDGTGDYGYT
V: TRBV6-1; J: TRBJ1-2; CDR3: ASSEGGPYGYT
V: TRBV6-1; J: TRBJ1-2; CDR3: ASRTASDYGYT
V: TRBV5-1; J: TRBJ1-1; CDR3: ASGEGVTEAF
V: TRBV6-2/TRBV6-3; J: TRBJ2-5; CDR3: ASSYIRGGETQY
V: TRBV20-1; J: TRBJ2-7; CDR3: SARAGYYEQY
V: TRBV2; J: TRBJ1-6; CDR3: ASRRSLRDREQGRSPLH
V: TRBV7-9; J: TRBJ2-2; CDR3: ASSLAWGLLTGELF
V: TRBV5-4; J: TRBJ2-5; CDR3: ASSSRLAGGQETQY
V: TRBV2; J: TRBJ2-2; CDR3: ASSVTGGGAGELF
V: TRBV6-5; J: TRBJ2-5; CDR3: ASSFPGQGAETQY
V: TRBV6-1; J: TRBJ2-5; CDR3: ASINLLTETQY
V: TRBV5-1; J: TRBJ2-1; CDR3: ASSDYNEQF
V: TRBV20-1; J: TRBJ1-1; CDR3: SAAEGGDTEAF
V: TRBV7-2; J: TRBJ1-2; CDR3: ASRGSTHSYGYT
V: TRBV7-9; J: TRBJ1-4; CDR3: ASSRLGQGNEKLF